One sample yielded the 11 T cell receptor beta chains listed below, sequenced in a study of CD8 T cells in Susac syndrome. RNA totalling about 0.45 to 1 ug underwent reverse transcription with random hexamers. MiXCR, applied by TCRdb to the immunoSEQ multiplex PCR reads, yields one record per CDR3 protein. The repertoire holds under 200,000 distinct CDR3 sequences, roughly 95% seen once, with around 0.096% in the top ten. Sequenced: CD4+ T cells from PBMCs. Every receptor here comes from a human donor with Susac syndrome.

The chain employs TRBV12-3 or TRBV12-4 and TRBJ1-2; D is undetermined. V lost 2 bases, J lost 4 bases, and 11 bases lay in between. The CDR3 loop spans 14 amino acids. The CDR3 sequence: CASSLSRVGYGYTF. The CDR3 region has the DNA TGTGCCAGCAGTTTATCTCGGGTCGGCTATGGCTACACCTTC.

This clonotype showed up just once. V and J are TRBV6-6 and TRBJ2-7; D remains unclear. The length of the CDR3 is 15 residues. The V gene's germline CDR1 is MNHNY and CDR2 SVGAGI (reference sequence). V was trimmed by 2 bases and J by 0 bases, leaving 11 bases between them. In nucleotides, the CDR3 is TGTGCCAGCAGTTACAATCCCCTCAGCTCCTACGAGCAGTACTTC. Protein: CASSYNPLSSYEQYF.

The rearrangement links TRBV25-1 to TRBJ2-5, with D tentatively TRBD1 (5 bases). Germline loops: CDR1 MGHDK, CDR2 SYGVNS. With 1 base removed from V and 2 bases from J, the gap between germline ends came to 11 bases. The length of the CDR3 is 15 residues. CDR3 nucleotide sequence: TGTGCCAGCAGTGAATTCCTAGGGGATCAAGAGACCCAGTACTTC. Encoded protein: CASSEFLGDQETQYF.

The rearrangement links TRBV20-1 to TRBJ2-2; 9 bases agree with TRBD1. Germline V gene sequence: CDR1 DFQATT, CDR2 SNEGSKA (reference sequence). The V segment lost 2 bases and the J segment 7 bases; nucleotides outside the gene matches: 5. The CDR3 loop spans 14 amino acids. The chain's CDR3 is CSARPTGGGGELFF. The DNA of the CDR3 is TGCAGTGCTAGACCGACAGGGGGAGGCGGGGAGCTGTTTTTT.

This chain joins TRBV6-2 or TRBV6-3 and TRBJ2-1; D not certain. Trimming left V 7 bases short and J 8 bases short, with 9 bases between. This CDR3 has 11 residues. CDR1 is MNHEY and CDR2 is SVGEGT in the germline V gene. Here the CDR3 reads CASTFSHEQFF. Here the CDR3 DNA reads TGTGCCAGCACCTTTTCGCATGAGCAGTTCTTC.

The chain carries TRBV7-9 and TRBJ1-2, with TRBD1 as a possible D gene (5 bases). V was trimmed by 5 bases and J by 3 bases, leaving 7 bases between them. The CDR3 has 12 residues. CDR1 SEHNR and CDR2 FQNEAQ come from the germline V gene (reference sequence). In DNA form, the CDR3 reads TGTGCCAGCAGCCGGGACGACTATGGCTACACCTTC. Amino acids: CASSRDDYGYTF.

CDR3 sequence reads: CASSSYGGQHF. The CDR3 bases are TGTGCCAGCAGCTCGTACGGGGGCCAGCATTTT. The chain links TRBV7-8 to TRBJ1-5; possibly TRBD1 for D (5 bases). Between the trimmed V and J ends, which lost 4 bases and 12 bases, there was a span of 10 bases. This CDR3 region has 11 residues. CDR1 is SGHVS and CDR2 is FQNEAQ in the germline V gene.

The chain carries TRBV29-1 and TRBJ2-3, with D possibly TRBD1 on 6 matching bases. CDR3 length equals 14 residues. Germline CDR1 is SQVTM and CDR2 is ANQGSEA. Trimming pared 6 bases from V and 3 bases from J, leaving 16 bases between. The CDR3 nucleotides read TGCAGCGTATTAGGGGGACACCTAACAGATACGCAGTATTTT. Its translation: CSVLGGHLTDTQYF.

V gene TRBV5-1 combines with J gene TRBJ1-2, with D hard to call. Per the germline V gene, CDR1 is SGHRS and CDR2 is YFSETQ. This CDR3 contains 13 residues. Trimming took off 0 bases at V and 1 base at J, with 4 bases between the two ends. CDR3 loop: CASSLADNYGYTF. CDR3 bases: TGCGCCAGCAGCTTGGCCGATAACTATGGCTACACCTTC. Based on the CDR3 plus reference TRBV5-1 and TRBJ1-2, the full variable domain is KAGVTQTPRYLIKTRGQQVTLSCSPISGHRSVSWYQQTPGQGLQFLFEYFSETQRNKGNFPGRFSGRQFSNSRSEMNVSTLELGDSALYLCASSLADNYGYTFGSGTRLTVV.

V gene TRBV9 combines with J gene TRBJ2-1, with 8 bases aligning to TRBD2. The CDR3 sequence is 17 residues long. Germline CDR1 and CDR2: SGDLS and YYNGEE. J gave up 9 bases and V 0 bases, and 14 bases lay outside the gene matches. The chain's CDR3 is CASSVAGGRGAHGEQFF. Here the CDR3 DNA reads TGTGCCAGCAGCGTAGCAGGAGGGCGGGGGGCCCACGGTGAGCAGTTCTTC.

V is TRBV30 and J is TRBJ1-2, with D unresolved. The germline V and J ends were trimmed by 3 bases and 8 bases, with 7 bases remaining between them. The CDR3 extends over 10 amino acids. Germline-derived CDR1 and CDR2 are GTSNPN and SVGIG (reference sequence). In DNA, the CDR3 is TGTGCCTGGAGGGGAGGGGGCTACACCTTC. Protein: CAWRGGGYTF.